This T cell receptor (beta chain) was identified in a study of graft-versus-host responses after intestinal transplantation. The CDR3 is 14 amino acids. V lost 1 base and J 6 bases, leaving 12 bases between the germline ends. From germline, CDR1 is SGHTA and CDR2 FQGNSA. To note about this clone: Its antigen is not identified.

Produced via immunoSEQ multiplex PCR; TCRdb's table is partial and in-frame only. The sample consists of about 82,000 clones, 91% of them appearing once. The study, taken as a whole, reports: Ileal or blood samples showed some GvH clones first, and such clones were also found in recipient marrow.

This clonotype originated in a human donor who received an intestinal transplant. V gene TRBV7-2 combines with J gene TRBJ1-2; no reliable D call. The input for sequencing was unstimulated CD4+ T cells sorted from spleen or lymph node cells, taken before intestinal transplant. This chain's CDR3 is CASSLGGEVHGYTF. The DNA for the CDR3 is TGTGCCAGCAGCTTAGGTGGGGAGGTACATGGCTACACCTTC.